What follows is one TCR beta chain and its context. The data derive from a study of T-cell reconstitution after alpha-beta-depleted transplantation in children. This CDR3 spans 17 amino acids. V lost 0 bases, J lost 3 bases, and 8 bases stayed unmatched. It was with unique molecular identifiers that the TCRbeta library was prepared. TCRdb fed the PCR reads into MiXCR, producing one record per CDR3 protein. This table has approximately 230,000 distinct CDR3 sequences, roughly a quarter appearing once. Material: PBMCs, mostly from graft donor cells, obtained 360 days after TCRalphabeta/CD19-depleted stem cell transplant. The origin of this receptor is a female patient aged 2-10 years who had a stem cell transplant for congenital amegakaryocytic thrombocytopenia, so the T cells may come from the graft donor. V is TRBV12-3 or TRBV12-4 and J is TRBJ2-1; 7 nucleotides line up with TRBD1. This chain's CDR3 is CASSLAKRGQFYNEQFF. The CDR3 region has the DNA TGTGCCAGCAGTTTAGCCAAAAGGGGACAGTTCTACAATGAGCAGTTCTTC.